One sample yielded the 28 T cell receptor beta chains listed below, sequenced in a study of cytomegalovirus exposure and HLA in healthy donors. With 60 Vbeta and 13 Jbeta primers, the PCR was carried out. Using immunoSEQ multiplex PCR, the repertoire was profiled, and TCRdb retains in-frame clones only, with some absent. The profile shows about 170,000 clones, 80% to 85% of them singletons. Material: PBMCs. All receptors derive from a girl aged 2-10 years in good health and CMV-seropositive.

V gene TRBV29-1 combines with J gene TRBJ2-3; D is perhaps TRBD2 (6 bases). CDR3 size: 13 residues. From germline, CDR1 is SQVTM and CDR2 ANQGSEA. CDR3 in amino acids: CKRKRRGTDTQYF. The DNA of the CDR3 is TGCAAGAGAAAGCGGAGGGGCACAGATACGCAGTATTTT.

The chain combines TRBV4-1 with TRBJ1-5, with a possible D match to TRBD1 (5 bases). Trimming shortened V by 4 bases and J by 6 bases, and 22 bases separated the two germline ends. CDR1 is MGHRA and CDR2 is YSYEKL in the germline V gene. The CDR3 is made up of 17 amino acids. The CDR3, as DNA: TGCGCCAGCAGCCGGGGACTGCTCCTGGACCCTGGTCAGCCCCAGCATTTT. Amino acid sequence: CASSRGLLLDPGQPQHF.

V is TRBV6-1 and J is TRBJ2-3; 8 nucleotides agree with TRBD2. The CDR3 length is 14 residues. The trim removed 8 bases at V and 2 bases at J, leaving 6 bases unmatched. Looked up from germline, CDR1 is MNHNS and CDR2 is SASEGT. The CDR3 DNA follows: TGTGCCAGCTGCTTAGCGGGGCCCACAGATACGCAGTATTTT. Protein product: CASCLAGPTDTQYF.

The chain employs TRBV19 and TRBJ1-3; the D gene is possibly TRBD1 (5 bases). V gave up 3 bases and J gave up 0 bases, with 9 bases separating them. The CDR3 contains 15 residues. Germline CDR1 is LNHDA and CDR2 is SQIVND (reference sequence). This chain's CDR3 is CASSIGTYSGNTIYF. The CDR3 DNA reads TGTGCCAGTAGTATTGGGACTTACTCTGGAAACACCATATATTTT. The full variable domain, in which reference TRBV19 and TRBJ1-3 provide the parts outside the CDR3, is DGGITQSPKYLFRKEGQNVTLSCEQNLNHDAMYWYRQDPGQGLRLIYYSQIVNDFQKGDIAEGYSVSREKKESFPLTVTSAQKNPTAFYLCASSIGTYSGNTIYFGEGSWLTVV.

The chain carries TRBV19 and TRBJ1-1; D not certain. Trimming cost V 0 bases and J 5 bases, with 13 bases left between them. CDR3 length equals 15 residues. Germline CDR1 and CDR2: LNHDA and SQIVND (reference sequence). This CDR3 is CASSIDLRGGTEAFF. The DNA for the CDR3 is TGTGCCAGTAGTATAGATCTCCGGGGAGGAACTGAAGCTTTCTTT.

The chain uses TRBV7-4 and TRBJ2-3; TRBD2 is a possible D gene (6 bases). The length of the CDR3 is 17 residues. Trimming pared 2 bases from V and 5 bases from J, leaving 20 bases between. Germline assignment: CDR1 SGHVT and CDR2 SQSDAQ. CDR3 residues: CASSLWVGGAVGDTQYF. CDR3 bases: TGTGCCAGCAGCTTATGGGTCGGCGGGGCCGTCGGAGATACGCAGTATTTT.

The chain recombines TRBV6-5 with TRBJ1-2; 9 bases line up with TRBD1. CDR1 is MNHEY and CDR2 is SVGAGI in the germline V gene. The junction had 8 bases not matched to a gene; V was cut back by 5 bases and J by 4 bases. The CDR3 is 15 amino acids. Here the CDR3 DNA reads TGTGCCAGCAGTCCGGACAGGGGCGGTCTCTATGGCTACACCTTC. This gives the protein CASSPDRGGLYGYTF.

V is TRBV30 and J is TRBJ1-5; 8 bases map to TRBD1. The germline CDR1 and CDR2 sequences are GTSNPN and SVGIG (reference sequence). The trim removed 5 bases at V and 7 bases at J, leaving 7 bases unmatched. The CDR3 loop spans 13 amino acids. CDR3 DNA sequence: TGTGCCTGGGATCGGACAGGGAAACAGCCCCAGCATTTT. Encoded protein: CAWDRTGKQPQHF.

In DNA, the CDR3 is TGTGCCTGGAGGGAGATAGTTCGGGAAGTTCCAGATACGCAGTATTTT. This encodes CAWREIVREVPDTQYF. V gene TRBV30 combines with J gene TRBJ2-3; TRBD2 is a possible D gene (5 bases). The CDR3 has 16 amino acids. Germline CDR1 is GTSNPN and CDR2 is SVGIG (reference sequence). V shed 3 bases and J shed 4 bases, with 20 bases lying between them.

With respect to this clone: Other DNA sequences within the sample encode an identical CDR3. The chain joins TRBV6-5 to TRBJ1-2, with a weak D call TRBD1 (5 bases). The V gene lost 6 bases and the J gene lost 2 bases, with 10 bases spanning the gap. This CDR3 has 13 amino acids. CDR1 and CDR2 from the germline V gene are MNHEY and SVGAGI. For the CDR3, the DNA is TGTGCCAGCAGCCGGACACCCAACTATGGCTACACCTTC. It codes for CASSRTPNYGYTF.

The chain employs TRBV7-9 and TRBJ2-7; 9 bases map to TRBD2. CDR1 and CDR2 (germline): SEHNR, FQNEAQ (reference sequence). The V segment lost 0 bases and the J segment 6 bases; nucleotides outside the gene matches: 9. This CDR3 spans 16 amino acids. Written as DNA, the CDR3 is TGTGCCAGCAGCTTAGCACTAGGACTAGCGATAGGCGAGCAGTACTTC. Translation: CASSLALGLAIGEQYF.

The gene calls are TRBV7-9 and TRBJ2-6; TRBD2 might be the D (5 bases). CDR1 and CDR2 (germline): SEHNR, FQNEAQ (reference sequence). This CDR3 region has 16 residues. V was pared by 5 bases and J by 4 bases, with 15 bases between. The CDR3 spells CASSPLRGRGANVLTF. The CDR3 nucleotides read TGTGCCAGCAGCCCCTTACGGGGTCGGGGGGCCAACGTCCTGACTTTC. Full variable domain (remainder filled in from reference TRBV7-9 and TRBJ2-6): DTGVSQNPRHKITKRGQNVTFRCDPISEHNRLYWYRQTLGQGPEFLTYFQNEAQLEKSRLLSDRFSAERPKGSFSTLEIQRTEQGDSAMYLCASSPLRGRGANVLTFGAGSRLTVL.

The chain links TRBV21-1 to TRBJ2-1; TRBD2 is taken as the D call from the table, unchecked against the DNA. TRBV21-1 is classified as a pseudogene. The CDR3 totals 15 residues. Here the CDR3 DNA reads TGTGCCAGCAGCAAAGCCAGACTATCGCACAATGAGCAGTTCTTC. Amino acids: CASSKARLSHNEQFF.

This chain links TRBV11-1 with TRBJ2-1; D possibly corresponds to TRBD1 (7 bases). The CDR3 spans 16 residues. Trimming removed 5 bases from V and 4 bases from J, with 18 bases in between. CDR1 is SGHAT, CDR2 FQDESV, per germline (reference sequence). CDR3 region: CASSLKTGRPYNEQFF. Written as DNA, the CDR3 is TGTGCCAGCAGCCTTAAGACAGGGAGGCCTTACAATGAGCAGTTCTTC. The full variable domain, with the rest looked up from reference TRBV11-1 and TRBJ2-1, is EAEVAQSPRYKITEKSQAVAFWCDPISGHATLYWYRQILGQGPELLVQFQDESVVDDSQLPKDRFSAERLKGVDSTLKIQPAELGDSAMYLCASSLKTGRPYNEQFFGPGTRLTVL.

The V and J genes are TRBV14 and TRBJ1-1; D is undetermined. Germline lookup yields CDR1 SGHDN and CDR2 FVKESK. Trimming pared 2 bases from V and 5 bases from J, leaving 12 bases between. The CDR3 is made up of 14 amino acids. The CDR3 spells CASSQISVGTEAFF. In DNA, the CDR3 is TGTGCCAGCAGCCAAATAAGCGTTGGGACTGAAGCTTTCTTT.

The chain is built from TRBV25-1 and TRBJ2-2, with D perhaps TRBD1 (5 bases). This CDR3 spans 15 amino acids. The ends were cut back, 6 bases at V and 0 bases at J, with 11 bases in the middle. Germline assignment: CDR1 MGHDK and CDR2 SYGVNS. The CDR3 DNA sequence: TGTGCCAGCAGCCCAGCAGGGTCGAACACCGGGGAGCTGTTTTTT. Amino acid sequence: CASSPAGSNTGELFF.

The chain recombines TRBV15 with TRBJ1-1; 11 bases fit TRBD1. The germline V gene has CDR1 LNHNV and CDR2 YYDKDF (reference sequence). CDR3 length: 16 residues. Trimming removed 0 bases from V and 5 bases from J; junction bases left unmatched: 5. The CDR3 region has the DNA TGTGCCACCAGCAGAGATGGGACAGGGGGATATACTGAAGCTTTCTTT. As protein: CATSRDGTGGYTEAFF.

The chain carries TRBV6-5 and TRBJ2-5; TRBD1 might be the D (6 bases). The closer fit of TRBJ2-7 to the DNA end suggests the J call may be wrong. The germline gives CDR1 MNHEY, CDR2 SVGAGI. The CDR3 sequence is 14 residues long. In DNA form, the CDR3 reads TGTGCCAGCAGTTACTTTGGACAGTCTTACGAGCAGTACTTC. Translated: CASSYFGQSYEQYF.

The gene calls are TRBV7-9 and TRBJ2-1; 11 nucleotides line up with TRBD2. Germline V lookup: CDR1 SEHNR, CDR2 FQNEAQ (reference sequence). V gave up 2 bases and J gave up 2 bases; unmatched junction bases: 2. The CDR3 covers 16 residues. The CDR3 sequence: CASSLNSGRAYNEQFF. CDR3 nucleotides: TGTGCCAGCAGCTTAAATAGCGGGAGGGCCTACAATGAGCAGTTCTTC.

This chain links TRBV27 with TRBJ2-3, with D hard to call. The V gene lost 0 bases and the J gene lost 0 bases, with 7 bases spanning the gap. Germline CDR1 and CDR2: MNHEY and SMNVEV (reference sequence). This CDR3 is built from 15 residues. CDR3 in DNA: TGTGCCAGCAGTTTATCTGCGACTAGCACAGATACGCAGTATTTT. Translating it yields CASSLSATSTDTQYF.

Here the CDR3 reads CASSLDRAGYDYGYTF. Written as DNA, the CDR3 is TGCGCCAGCAGCTTAGACAGGGCCGGTTATGACTATGGCTACACCTTC. This chain links TRBV5-1 with TRBJ1-2, with TRBD1 matching over 7 bases. The junction had 10 bases not matched to a gene; V was cut back by 2 bases and J by 3 bases. In germline, CDR1 is SGHRS, CDR2 YFSETQ. The CDR3 is 16 residues long.

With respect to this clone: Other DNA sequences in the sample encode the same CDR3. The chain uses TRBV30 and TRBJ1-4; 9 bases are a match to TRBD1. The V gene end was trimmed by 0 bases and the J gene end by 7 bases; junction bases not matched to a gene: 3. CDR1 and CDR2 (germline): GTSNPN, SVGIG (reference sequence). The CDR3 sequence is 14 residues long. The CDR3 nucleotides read TGTGCCTGGAGTGTACCACAGGGGGCTGAAAAACTGTTTTTT. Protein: CAWSVPQGAEKLFF. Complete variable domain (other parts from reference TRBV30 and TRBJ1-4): SQTIHQWPATLVQPVGSPLSLECTVEGTSNPNLYWYRQAAGRGLQLLFYSVGIGQISSEVPQNLSASRPQDRQFILSSKKLLLSDSGFYLCAWSVPQGAEKLFFGSGTQLSVL.

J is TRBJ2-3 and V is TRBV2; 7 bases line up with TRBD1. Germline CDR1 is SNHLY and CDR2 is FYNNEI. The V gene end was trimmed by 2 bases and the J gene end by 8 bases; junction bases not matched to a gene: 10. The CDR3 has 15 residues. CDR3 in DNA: TGTGCCAGCAGTGAAAGGGCAGGGGGTCAAGGTACGCAGTATTTT. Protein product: CASSERAGGQGTQYF.

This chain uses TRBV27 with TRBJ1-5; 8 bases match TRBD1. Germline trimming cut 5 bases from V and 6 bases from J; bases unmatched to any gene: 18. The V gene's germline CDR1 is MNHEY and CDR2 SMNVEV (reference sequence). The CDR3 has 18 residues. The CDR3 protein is CASSPPSLQGEVIQPQHF. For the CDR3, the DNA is TGTGCCAGCAGTCCCCCCTCACTACAGGGGGAAGTCATTCAGCCCCAGCATTTT.

The CDR3 sequence is CASSERGGTDTQYF. CDR3 in DNA: TGTGCCAGCAGTGAAAGGGGAGGGACAGATACGCAGTATTTT. J is TRBJ2-3 and V is TRBV6-4; 7 positions match TRBD2. V dropped 3 bases and J dropped 3; count of bases not matched to a gene: 3. Germline V CDR1 and CDR2: MRHNA, SNTAGT. The CDR3 runs 14 residues.

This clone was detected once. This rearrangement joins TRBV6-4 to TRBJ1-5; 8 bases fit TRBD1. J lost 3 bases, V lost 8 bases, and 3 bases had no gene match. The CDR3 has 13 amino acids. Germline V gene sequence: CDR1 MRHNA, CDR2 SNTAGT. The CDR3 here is CASSTGDNQPQHF. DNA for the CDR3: TGTGCCAGCTCGACAGGGGACAATCAGCCCCAGCATTTT.

The CDR3 bases are TGCGCCAGCAGCTTGGGGTCGGGGTACGAGCAGTACTTC. It yields the protein CASSLGSGYEQYF. The V call is TRBV5-1, the J call TRBJ2-5; tentatively, D is TRBD2 (5 bases). The J call is uncertain, as TRBJ2-7 better fits the DNA end. CDR1 and CDR2 from the germline V gene are SGHRS and YFSETQ. The CDR3 consists of 13 residues.

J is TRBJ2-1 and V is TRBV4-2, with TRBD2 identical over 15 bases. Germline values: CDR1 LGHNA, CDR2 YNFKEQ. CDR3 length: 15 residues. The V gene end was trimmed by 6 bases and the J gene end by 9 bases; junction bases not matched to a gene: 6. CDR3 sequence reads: CASRTPGLAGGEQFF. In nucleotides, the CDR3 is TGTGCCAGCAGAACTCCGGGACTAGCGGGAGGTGAGCAGTTCTTC.